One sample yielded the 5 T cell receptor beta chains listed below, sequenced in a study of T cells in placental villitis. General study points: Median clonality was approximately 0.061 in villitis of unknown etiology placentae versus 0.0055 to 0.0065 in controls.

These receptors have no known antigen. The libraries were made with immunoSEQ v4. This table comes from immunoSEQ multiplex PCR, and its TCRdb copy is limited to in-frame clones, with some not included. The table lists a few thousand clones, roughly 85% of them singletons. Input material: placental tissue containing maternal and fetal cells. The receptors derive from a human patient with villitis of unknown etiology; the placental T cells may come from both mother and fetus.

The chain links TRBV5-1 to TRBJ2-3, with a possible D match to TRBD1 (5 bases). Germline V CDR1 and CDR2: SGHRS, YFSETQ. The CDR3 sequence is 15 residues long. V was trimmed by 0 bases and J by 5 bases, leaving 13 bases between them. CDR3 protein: CASSLAAGRRDTQYF. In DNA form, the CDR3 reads TGCGCCAGCAGCTTGGCGGCAGGGCGGCGAGATACGCAGTATTTT.

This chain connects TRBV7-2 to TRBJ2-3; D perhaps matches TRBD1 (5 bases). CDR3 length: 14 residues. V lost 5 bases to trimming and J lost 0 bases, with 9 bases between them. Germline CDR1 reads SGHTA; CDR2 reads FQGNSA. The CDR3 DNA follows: TGTGCCAGCAGCCCAGGGCGTAGCACAGATACGCAGTATTTT. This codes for CASSPGRSTDTQYF.

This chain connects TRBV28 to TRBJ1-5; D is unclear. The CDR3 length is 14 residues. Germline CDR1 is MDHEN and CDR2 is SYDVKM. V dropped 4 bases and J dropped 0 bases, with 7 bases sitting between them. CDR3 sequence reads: CASSSRGSNQPQHF. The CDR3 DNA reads TGTGCCAGCAGTTCACGGGGTAGCAATCAGCCCCAGCATTTT.

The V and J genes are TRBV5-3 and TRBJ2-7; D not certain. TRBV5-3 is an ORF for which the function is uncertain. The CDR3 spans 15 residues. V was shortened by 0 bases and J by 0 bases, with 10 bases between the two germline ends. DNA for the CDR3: TGTGCCAGAAGCTTGGCCGCTCAGAACTCCTACGAGCAGTACTTC. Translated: CARSLAAQNSYEQYF.

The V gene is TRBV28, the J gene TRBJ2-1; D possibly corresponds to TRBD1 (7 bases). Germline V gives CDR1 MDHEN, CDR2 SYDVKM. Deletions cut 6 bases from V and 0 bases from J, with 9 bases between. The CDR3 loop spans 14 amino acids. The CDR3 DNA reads TGTGCCAGCAGCCAGGGGGGCTCCTACAATGAGCAGTTCTTC. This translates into CASSQGGSYNEQFF.